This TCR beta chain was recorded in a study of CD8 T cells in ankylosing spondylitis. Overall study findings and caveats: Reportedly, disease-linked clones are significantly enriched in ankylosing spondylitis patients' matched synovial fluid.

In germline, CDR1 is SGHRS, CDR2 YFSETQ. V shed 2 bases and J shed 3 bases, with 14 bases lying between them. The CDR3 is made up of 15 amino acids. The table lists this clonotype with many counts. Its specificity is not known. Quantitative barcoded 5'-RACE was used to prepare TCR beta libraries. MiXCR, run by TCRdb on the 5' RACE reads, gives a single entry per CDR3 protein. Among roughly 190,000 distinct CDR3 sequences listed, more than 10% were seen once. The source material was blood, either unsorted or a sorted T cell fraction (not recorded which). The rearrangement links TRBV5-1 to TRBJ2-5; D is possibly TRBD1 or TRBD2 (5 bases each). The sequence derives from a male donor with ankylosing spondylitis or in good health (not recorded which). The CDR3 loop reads CASSFGFGAKETQYF. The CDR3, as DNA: TGCGCCAGCAGCTTTGGGTTCGGGGCTAAAGAGACCCAGTACTTC. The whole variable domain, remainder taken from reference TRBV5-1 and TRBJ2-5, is KAGVTQTPRYLIKTRGQQVTLSCSPISGHRSVSWYQQTPGQGLQFLFEYFSETQRNKGNFPGRFSGRQFSNSRSEMNVSTLELGDSALYLCASSFGFGAKETQYFGPGTRLLVL.